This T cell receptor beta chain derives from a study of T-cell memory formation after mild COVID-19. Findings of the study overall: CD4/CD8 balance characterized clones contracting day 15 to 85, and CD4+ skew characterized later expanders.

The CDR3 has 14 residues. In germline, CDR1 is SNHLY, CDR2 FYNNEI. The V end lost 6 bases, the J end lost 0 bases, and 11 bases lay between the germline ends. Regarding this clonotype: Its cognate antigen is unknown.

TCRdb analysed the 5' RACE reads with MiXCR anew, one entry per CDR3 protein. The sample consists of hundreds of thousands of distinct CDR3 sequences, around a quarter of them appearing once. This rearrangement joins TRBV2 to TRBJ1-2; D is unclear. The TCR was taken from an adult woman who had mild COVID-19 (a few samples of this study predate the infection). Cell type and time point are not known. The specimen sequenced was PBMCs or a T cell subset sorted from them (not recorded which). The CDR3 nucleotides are TGTGCCAGCAGCGGACGGTGGGCTAACTATGGCTACACCTTC. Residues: CASSGRWANYGYTF.